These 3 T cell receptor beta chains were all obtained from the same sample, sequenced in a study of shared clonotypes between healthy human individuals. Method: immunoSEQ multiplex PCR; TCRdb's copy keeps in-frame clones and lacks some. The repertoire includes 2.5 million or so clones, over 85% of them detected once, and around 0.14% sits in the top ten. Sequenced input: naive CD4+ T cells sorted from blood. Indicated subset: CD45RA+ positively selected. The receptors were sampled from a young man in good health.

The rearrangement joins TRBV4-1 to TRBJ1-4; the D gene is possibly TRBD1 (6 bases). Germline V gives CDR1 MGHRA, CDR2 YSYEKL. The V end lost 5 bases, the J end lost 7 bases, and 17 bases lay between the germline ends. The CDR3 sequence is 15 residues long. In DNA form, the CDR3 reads TGCGCCAGCAGCAAAACAGGGTGGGGGACTGAAAAACTGTTTTTT. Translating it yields CASSKTGWGTEKLFF.

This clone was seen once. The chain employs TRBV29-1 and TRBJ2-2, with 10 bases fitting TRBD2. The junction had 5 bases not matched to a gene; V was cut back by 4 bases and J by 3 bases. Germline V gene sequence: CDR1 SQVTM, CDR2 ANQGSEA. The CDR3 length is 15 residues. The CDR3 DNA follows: TGCAGCGTTGCTAGCGGGAGACTGGACACCGGGGAGCTGTTTTTT. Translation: CSVASGRLDTGELFF.

This CDR3 reads CASSPRTGHGSSVSGEKLFF. The CDR3 coding sequence is TGTGCCAGCTCACCTCGGACAGGTCATGGCAGTTCAGTGAGTGGTGAAAAACTGTTTTTT. J is TRBJ1-4 and V is TRBV18, with 7 bases matching TRBD1. The CDR3 is 20 residues long. After removal of 3 bases from V and 7 bases from J, the junction contained 23 bases not matched to a gene. Germline CDR1 and CDR2: KGHSH and LQKENI.